These 30 T cell receptor beta chains were sequenced from one sample in a study of beta chain features in type 1 diabetes. The whole isolated RNA underwent reverse transcription, so sequencing captured expressed TCRB transcripts. The table came from immunoSEQ multiplex PCR; TCRdb's copy has only in-frame clones and leaves some out. Of roughly 150,000 clones in the sample, approximately 8.4% were seen once. Antigens for these TCRs are unknown. General study findings and limits: In every one of the four CD4+ subsets, TCRB CDR3s were moderately but significantly shorter in Type 1 diabetes patients.

Sequenced: central memory CD4+ T cells from blood. The source of these receptors is a young man with type 1 diabetes.

The chain links TRBV28 to TRBJ2-7; perhaps TRBD1 as D (6 bases). The V end lost 8 bases, the J end lost 3 bases, and 14 bases lay between the germline ends. This CDR3 has 13 amino acids. Germline V gene data show CDR1 as MDHEN and CDR2 as SYDVKM. In nucleotides, the CDR3 is TGTGCCAGCGAAGATAGGACAGTCTACGAGCAGTACTTC. This encodes CASEDRTVYEQYF.

At least ten counts were recorded for this clone. V is TRBV18 and J is TRBJ2-7; 9 nucleotides align to TRBD1. Trimming took 6 bases from V and 2 from J; bases not matched to a gene: 8. The germline gives CDR1 KGHSH, CDR2 LQKENI. This CDR3 spans 15 amino acids. The CDR3 DNA reads as TGTGCCAGCTCTCAAGGGACAGGGCGCGCCTACGAGCAGTACTTC. As protein: CASSQGTGRAYEQYF.

The chain carries TRBV28 and TRBJ1-2; D is unresolved. CDR3 size: 14 residues. V was shortened by 7 bases and J by 4 bases, with 16 bases between the two germline ends. Germline CDR1 is MDHEN and CDR2 is SYDVKM. The CDR3 spells CASKPVWEGYGYTF. The CDR3 region has the DNA TGTGCCAGCAAGCCTGTCTGGGAGGGCTATGGCTACACCTTC.

In this sample, this clone turned up a few times. The sample contains more than one DNA sequence encoding this CDR3. V usage is TRBV28 and J usage is TRBJ1-2; D unclear. CDR1 and CDR2 (germline): MDHEN, SYDVKM. The CDR3 is made up of 13 amino acids. Trimming took off 3 bases at V and 2 bases at J, with 7 bases between the two ends. The CDR3 nucleotides are TGTGCCAGCAGTTTGGCCGGGAACTATGGCTACACCTTC. This translates into CASSLAGNYGYTF.

This clone has a handful of counts. The gene calls are TRBV30 and TRBJ1-1; perhaps TRBD1 as D (5 bases). CDR1 is GTSNPN, CDR2 SVGIG, per germline (reference sequence). Trimming left V 3 bases short and J 9 bases short, with 14 bases between. The CDR3 sequence is 12 residues long. The CDR3: CAWSLGEGKAFF. As DNA, the CDR3 is TGTGCCTGGAGCCTTGGGGAGGGGAAAGCTTTCTTT. Looking up the rest from reference TRBV30 and TRBJ1-1 gives the full variable domain: SQTIHQWPATLVQPVGSPLSLECTVEGTSNPNLYWYRQAAGRGLQLLFYSVGIGQISSEVPQNLSASRPQDRQFILSSKKLLLSDSGFYLCAWSLGEGKAFFGQGTRLTVV.

Many counts were recorded for this clone. The chain joins TRBV7-9 to TRBJ2-7, with D unresolved. CDR1 and CDR2 from the germline V gene are SEHNR and FQNEAQ (reference sequence). V lost 4 bases to trimming and J lost 3 bases, with 4 bases between them. The CDR3 spans 11 residues. For the CDR3, the DNA is TGTGCCAGCAGCTCCTACTACGAGCAGTACTTC. Translation: CASSSYYEQYF.

This clone was detected only a few times. The chain employs TRBV5-1 and TRBJ2-1; 11 positions agree with TRBD2. This CDR3 is 14 amino acids long. The germline V gene has CDR1 SGHRS and CDR2 YFSETQ. V gave up 5 bases and J gave up 5 bases; unmatched junction bases: 3. The CDR3 sequence: CASRVLAGDNEQFF. The CDR3 nucleotides are TGCGCCAGCAGAGTACTAGCGGGAGACAATGAGCAGTTCTTC.

The V and J genes are TRBV19 and TRBJ1-1; D uncertain. The V end lost 10 bases, the J end lost 13 bases, and 25 bases lay between the germline ends. This CDR3 has 13 amino acids. CDR1 and CDR2 (germline): LNHDA, SQIVND (reference sequence). The CDR3 loop is CATYDTAEEEGFF. In DNA, the CDR3 is TGTGCCACCTACGACACAGCCGAAGAGGAGGGTTTCTTT. Looking up the rest from reference TRBV19 and TRBJ1-1 gives the full variable domain: DGGITQSPKYLFRKEGQNVTLSCEQNLNHDAMYWYRQDPGQGLRLIYYSQIVNDFQKGDIAEGYSVSREKKESFPLTVTSAQKNPTAFYLCATYDTAEEEGFFGQGTRLTVV.

Regarding this clone: One end of the junction does not line up with germline, which may come from a read error. CDR3 sequence reads: CASSLAFQIPDF. The CDR3 DNA sequence: TGTGCCAGCAGCTTAGCTTTTCAGATCCCCGACTTC. The rearrangement links TRBV7-9 to TRBJ2-5; no definite D call. CDR1 is SEHNR, CDR2 FQNEAQ, per germline (reference sequence). The CDR3 runs 12 residues.

The sample holds a few counts of this clone. This chain joins TRBV28 and TRBJ2-6, with D tentatively TRBD1 (6 bases). CDR1 and CDR2 (germline): MDHEN, SYDVKM. V shed 1 base and J shed 4 bases, with 11 bases lying between them. This CDR3 comprises 16 residues. CDR3 DNA: TGTGCCAGCAGTTTATCCAGGGGTGCCGGGGCCAACGTCCTGACTTTC. Translating it yields CASSLSRGAGANVLTF. Full variable domain (remainder filled in from reference TRBV28 and TRBJ2-6): DVKVTQSSRYLVKRTGEKVFLECVQDMDHENMFWYRQDPGLGLRLIYFSYDVKMKEKGDIPEGYSVSREKKERFSLILESASTNQTSMYLCASSLSRGAGANVLTFGAGSRLTVL.

This clone was observed a handful of times. The rearrangement uses TRBV7-2 and TRBJ2-7, with D possibly being TRBD2 (6 bases). V shed 5 bases and J shed 5 bases, with 13 bases lying between them. CDR1 and CDR2 (germline): SGHTA, FQGNSA. The length of the CDR3 is 13 residues. This CDR3 reads CASSPGLVNEQYF. The DNA for the CDR3 is TGTGCCAGCAGCCCGGGACTTGTTAACGAGCAGTACTTC.

The chain employs TRBV5-6 and TRBJ1-6; perhaps TRBD1 as D (5 bases). This CDR3 has 14 amino acids. V dropped 0 bases and J dropped 8 bases, with 9 bases sitting between them. The germline V gene encodes CDR1 SGHDT and CDR2 YYEEEE. For the CDR3, the DNA is TGTGCCAGCAGCTTGGGACAGCCTCATTCACCCCTCCACTTT. Translated: CASSLGQPHSPLHF.

The CDR3 region has the DNA TGTGCCAGCAGCGGTAGCGGGGGGGCAGTTAACGGGGAGCTGTTTTTT. Its translation is CASSGSGGAVNGELFF. J is TRBJ2-2 and V is TRBV9; 11 bases line up with TRBD2. The CDR3 consists of 16 residues. CDR1 SGDLS and CDR2 YYNGEE come from the germline V gene. The V and J ends lost 3 bases and 7 bases, in that order; junction bases with no gene match: 8.

The V and J genes are TRBV6-6 and TRBJ2-3; 11 bases map to TRBD2. Looked up from germline, CDR1 is MNHNY and CDR2 is SVGAGI (reference sequence). The CDR3 runs to 16 residues. V gave up 6 bases and J gave up 6 bases; unmatched junction bases: 11. The CDR3 coding sequence is TGTGCCAGCAGCTCTATAGCGGGAGGGGTATCGGATACGCAGTATTTT. This gives the protein CASSSIAGGVSDTQYF.

Only a few counts were recorded for this clone. This chain uses TRBV29-1 with TRBJ2-5, with 8 positions matching TRBD1. The DNA matches TRBJ2-7 better at its end, which makes the J call doubtful. Germline CDR1 SQVTM, CDR2 ANQGSEA. This CDR3 spans 13 amino acids. CDR3 nucleotides: TGCAGCGTACGACAGGGGAGCTCCTACGAGCAGTACTTC. It translates to CSVRQGSSYEQYF.

The table lists this clone with a few counts. The chain uses TRBV28 and TRBJ2-7; TRBD1 agrees at 7 bases. The CDR3 sequence is 15 residues long. After removal of 4 bases from V and 3 bases from J, the junction contained 9 bases not matched to a gene. Per the germline V gene, CDR1 is MDHEN and CDR2 is SYDVKM. In DNA form, the CDR3 reads TGTGCCAGCAGTTCACCGGGACAGAGTAACTACGAGCAGTACTTC. Residues: CASSSPGQSNYEQYF.

This clone was seen only a few times. The junction and the germline gene differ at one end; a read error may be behind it. This chain connects TRBV6-5 to TRBJ1-2, with D unresolved. The V gene's germline CDR1 is MNHEY and CDR2 SVGAGI. The CDR3 runs 16 residues. The CDR3 DNA reads TGTGCCAGCAGTCACTCCGGGAGCCGACCCGAAGGAGGCTACACCTTC. This gives the protein CASSHSGSRPEGGYTF.

V and J are TRBV30 and TRBJ2-7, with TRBD1 matching 8 bases. CDR3 length: 12 amino acids. Per germline, CDR1 GTSNPN and CDR2 SVGIG (reference sequence). V gave up 5 bases and J gave up 2 bases; unmatched junction bases: 2. The CDR3 region is CAWGQGPYEQYF. The CDR3 coding sequence is TGTGCCTGGGGACAGGGCCCCTACGAGCAGTACTTC.

In this sample, this clone turned up a few times. The rearrangement uses TRBV25-1 and TRBJ2-3; D is unclear. This CDR3 region has 15 residues. Germline V gene data show CDR1 as MGHDK and CDR2 as SYGVNS. Trimming stripped 4 bases from V and 2 bases from J, with 13 bases between. CDR3 region: CASSVRVAATDTQYF. The CDR3 DNA is TGTGCCAGCAGTGTACGAGTGGCGGCCACAGATACGCAGTATTTT. Filled out from reference TRBV25-1 and TRBJ2-3, the complete variable domain reads EADIYQTPRYLVIGTGKKITLECSQTMGHDKMYWYQQDPGMELHLIHYSYGVNSTEKGDLSSESTVSRIRTEHFPLTLESARPSHTSQYLCASSVRVAATDTQYFGPGTRLTVL.

The V gene is TRBV30, the J gene TRBJ1-6; TRBD1 matches 10 bases. CDR1 is GTSNPN and CDR2 is SVGIG in the germline V gene (reference sequence). This CDR3 has 14 amino acids. Trimming cost V 5 bases and J 6 bases; bases outside gene matches: 4. The CDR3 reads CAWGGTGVNSPLHF. The CDR3 nucleotides are TGTGCCTGGGGCGGGACAGGGGTTAATTCACCCCTCCACTTT.

Only a few counts were recorded for this clone. This chain links TRBV5-1 with TRBJ2-5, with TRBD2 matching 7 bases. Per the germline V gene, CDR1 is SGHRS and CDR2 is YFSETQ. The CDR3 runs 16 residues. After removal of 0 bases from V and 2 bases from J, the junction contained 7 bases not matched to a gene. CDR3 nucleotides: TGCGCCAGCAGCTTGGGAGGGCTAGCGGATCAAGAGACCCAGTACTTC. Protein product: CASSLGGLADQETQYF.

CDR3 coding DNA: TGTGCCAGCCGCCAAACCGGCCAGGGCGGCACCTACGAGCAGTACTTC. It yields the protein CASRQTGQGGTYEQYF. The rearrangement joins TRBV28 to TRBJ2-7; possible D gene TRBD1, 5 bases. This CDR3 comprises 16 residues. The germline V gene encodes CDR1 MDHEN and CDR2 SYDVKM. V dropped 8 bases and J dropped 2 bases, with 22 bases sitting between them. The full variable domain, in which reference TRBV28 and TRBJ2-7 provide the parts outside the CDR3, is DVKVTQSSRYLVKRTGEKVFLECVQDMDHENMFWYRQDPGLGLRLIYFSYDVKMKEKGDIPEGYSVSREKKERFSLILESASTNQTSMYLCASRQTGQGGTYEQYFGPGTRLTVT.

This chain links TRBV2 with TRBJ2-7; perhaps TRBD2 as D (6 bases). Looked up from germline, CDR1 is SNHLY and CDR2 is FYNNEI. V lost 6 bases and J 13 bases, leaving 16 bases between the germline ends. The CDR3 has 11 residues. CDR3 protein: CASSWDRDFYF. The CDR3 DNA reads TGTGCCAGCAGCTGGGACCGGGACTTCTACTTC.

The chain joins TRBV10-3 to TRBJ2-3; D not certain. There are 13 residues in the CDR3. V lost 7 bases to trimming and J lost 2 bases, with 10 bases between them. Per germline, CDR1 ENHRY and CDR2 SYGVKD. The CDR3 bases are TGTGCCATCACTCCCTACCCCACAGATACGCAGTATTTT. Its protein product is CAITPYPTDTQYF.

At least ten counts were recorded for this clone. The rearrangement links TRBV29-1 to TRBJ1-2; weak D call: TRBD1 (6 bases). Germline loops: CDR1 SQVTM, CDR2 ANQGSEA. This CDR3 spans 14 amino acids. Trimming took 0 bases from V and 8 from J, leaving 16 bases between them. This CDR3 is CSVEEGGQLGGYTF. The CDR3 nucleotides read TGCAGCGTTGAAGAGGGCGGACAGTTAGGGGGCTACACCTTC.

In its sample, this clone was seen a few times. The V gene is TRBV18, the J gene TRBJ2-5; D might be TRBD2 (5 bases). The CDR3 runs to 13 residues. Germline V gene data show CDR1 as KGHSH and CDR2 as LQKENI. Trimming left V 6 bases short and J 4 bases short, with 12 bases between. The CDR3 reads CASSSGGSETQYF. Here the CDR3 DNA reads TGTGCCAGCTCTTCAGGAGGCTCAGAGACCCAGTACTTC.

The chain joins TRBV6-1 to TRBJ2-3; tentatively, D is TRBD1 (6 bases). Germline CDR1 reads MNHNS; CDR2 reads SASEGT. Trimming stripped 5 bases from V and 2 bases from J, with 11 bases between. The CDR3 runs to 14 residues. CDR3: CASSTSGATDTQYF. The CDR3 nucleotides are TGTGCCAGCAGTACTTCAGGGGCCACAGATACGCAGTATTTT.

This chain uses TRBV19 with TRBJ2-1, with a possible D match to TRBD2 (6 bases). The germline gives CDR1 LNHDA, CDR2 SQIVND (reference sequence). This CDR3 comprises 15 residues. V was trimmed by 3 bases and J by 0 bases, leaving 9 bases between them. In nucleotides, the CDR3 is TGTGCCAGTAGTATGGGCGGGAACTCCTACAATGAGCAGTTCTTC. Its translation: CASSMGGNSYNEQFF.

In DNA form, the CDR3 reads TGTGCCAGCAGCTTAGGTCAGGGGGCCTACGAGCAGTACTTC. This gives the protein CASSLGQGAYEQYF. The rearrangement joins TRBV7-2 to TRBJ2-7; the match to TRBD1 covers 7 bases. After removal of 1 base from V and 2 bases from J, the junction contained 2 bases not matched to a gene. The CDR3 runs 14 residues. CDR1 SGHTA and CDR2 FQGNSA come from the germline V gene.

This clone was observed a few times. The V call is TRBV7-2, the J call TRBJ2-1, with a tentative D call TRBD2 (5 bases). There are 14 residues in the CDR3. V lost 1 base and J lost 6, with 10 bases in between. Germline values: CDR1 SGHTA, CDR2 FQGNSA. In DNA form, the CDR3 reads TGTGCCAGCAGCTTAGACGCTCGGGGCAATGAGCAGTTCTTC. It is translated as CASSLDARGNEQFF.